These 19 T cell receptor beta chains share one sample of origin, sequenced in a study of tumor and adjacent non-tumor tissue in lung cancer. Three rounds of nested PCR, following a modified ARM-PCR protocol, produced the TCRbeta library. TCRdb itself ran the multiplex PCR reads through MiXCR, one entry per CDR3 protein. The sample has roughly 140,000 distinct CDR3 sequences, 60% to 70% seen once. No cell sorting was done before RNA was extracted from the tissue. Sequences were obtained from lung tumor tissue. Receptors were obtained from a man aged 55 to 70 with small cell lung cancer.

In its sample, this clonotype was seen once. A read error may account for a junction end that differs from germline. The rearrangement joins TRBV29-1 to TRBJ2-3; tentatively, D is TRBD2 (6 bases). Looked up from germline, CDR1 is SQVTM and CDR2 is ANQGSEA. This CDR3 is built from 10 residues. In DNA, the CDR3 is TGTAGCGTGCTGGGACTGCCCCAGTATTTT. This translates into CSVLGLPQYF.

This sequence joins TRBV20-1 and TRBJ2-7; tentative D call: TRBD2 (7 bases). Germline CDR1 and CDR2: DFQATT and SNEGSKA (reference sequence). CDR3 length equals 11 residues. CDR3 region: CSVGGPCEQYF. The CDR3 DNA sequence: TGCAGCGTGGGGGGGCCATGCGAGCAGTACTTC.

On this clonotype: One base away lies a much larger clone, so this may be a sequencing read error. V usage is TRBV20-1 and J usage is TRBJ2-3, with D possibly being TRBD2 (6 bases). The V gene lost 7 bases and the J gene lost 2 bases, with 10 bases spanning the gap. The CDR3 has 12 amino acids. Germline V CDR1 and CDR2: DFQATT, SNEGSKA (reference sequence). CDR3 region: CSVGGLTDTQYF. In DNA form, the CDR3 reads TGCAGTGTCGGAGGGCTCACAGATACGCAGTATTTT.

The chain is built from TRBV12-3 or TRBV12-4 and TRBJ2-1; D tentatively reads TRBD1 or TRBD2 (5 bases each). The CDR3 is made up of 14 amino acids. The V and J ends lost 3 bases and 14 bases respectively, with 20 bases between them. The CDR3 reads CASSFPGAKKEKFF. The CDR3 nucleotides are TGTGCCAGCAGTTTTCCCGGGGCAAAGAAGGAGAAGTTCTTC.

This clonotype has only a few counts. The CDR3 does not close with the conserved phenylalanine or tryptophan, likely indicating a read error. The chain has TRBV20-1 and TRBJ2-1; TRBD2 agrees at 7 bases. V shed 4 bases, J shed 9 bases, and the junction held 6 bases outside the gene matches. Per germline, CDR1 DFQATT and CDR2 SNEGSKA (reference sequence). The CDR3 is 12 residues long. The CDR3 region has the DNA TGCAGTGCTACACGGGAGGTCAGTGAGCAGTTCCTC. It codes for CSATREVSEQFL.

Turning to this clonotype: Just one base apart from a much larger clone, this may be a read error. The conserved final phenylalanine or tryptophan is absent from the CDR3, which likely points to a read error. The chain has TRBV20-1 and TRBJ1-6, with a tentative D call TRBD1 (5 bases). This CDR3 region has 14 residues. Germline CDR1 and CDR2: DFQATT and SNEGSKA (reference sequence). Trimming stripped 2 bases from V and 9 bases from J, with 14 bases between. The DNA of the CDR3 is TGCAGTGCTAGAAGGGGCCCCGGGGGTTCACCCCTCCACTTA. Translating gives CSARRGPGGSPLHL.

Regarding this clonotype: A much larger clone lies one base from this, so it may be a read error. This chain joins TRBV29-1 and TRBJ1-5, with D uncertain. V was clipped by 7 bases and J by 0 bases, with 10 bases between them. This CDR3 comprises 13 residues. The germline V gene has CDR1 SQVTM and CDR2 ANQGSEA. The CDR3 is CSALTRSNQPQHF. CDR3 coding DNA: TGCAGCGCTCTCACACGTAGCAATCAGCCCCAGCATTTT.

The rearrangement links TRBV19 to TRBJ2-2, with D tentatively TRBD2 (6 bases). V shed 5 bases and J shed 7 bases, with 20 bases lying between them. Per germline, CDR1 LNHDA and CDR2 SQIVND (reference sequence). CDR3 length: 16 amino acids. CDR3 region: CASSGLLFAVGGELFF. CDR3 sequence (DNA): TGTGCCAGTAGTGGACTATTATTCGCGGTTGGCGGGGAGCTGTTTTTT.

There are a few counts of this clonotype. The CDR3 loop reads CSFPRQDTDQETQYF. Here the CDR3 DNA reads TGCAGCTTCCCTCGTCAGGACACCGACCAAGAGACCCAGTACTTC. This chain uses TRBV29-1 with TRBJ2-5, with a tentative D call TRBD1 (5 bases). Per the germline V gene, CDR1 is SQVTM and CDR2 is ANQGSEA. Trimming stripped 8 bases from V and 0 bases from J, with 19 bases between. The CDR3 loop spans 15 amino acids.

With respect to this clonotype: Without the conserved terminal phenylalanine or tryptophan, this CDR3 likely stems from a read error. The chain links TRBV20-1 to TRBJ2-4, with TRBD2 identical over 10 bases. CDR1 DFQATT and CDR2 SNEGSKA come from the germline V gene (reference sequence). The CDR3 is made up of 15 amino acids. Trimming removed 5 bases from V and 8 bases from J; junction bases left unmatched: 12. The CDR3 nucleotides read TGCAGTGCTGACAACCTAGCGGGAGTTCCGGACATTCAGTACATC. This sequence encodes CSADNLAGVPDIQYI.

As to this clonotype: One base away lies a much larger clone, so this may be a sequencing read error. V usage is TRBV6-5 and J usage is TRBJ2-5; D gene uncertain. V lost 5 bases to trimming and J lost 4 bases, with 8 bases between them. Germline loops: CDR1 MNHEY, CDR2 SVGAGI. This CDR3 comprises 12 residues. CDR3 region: CASSHYGETQYF. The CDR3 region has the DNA TGTGCCAGCAGTCACTATGGAGAGACCCAGTACTTC.

The DNA for the CDR3 is TGCAGACAAGCGGGACAGACGCATGGCTACACCTTC. Translating it yields CRQAGQTHGYTF. The rearrangement links TRBV20-1 to TRBJ1-2; TRBD1 matches 7 bases. CDR1 and CDR2 from the germline V gene are DFQATT and SNEGSKA (reference sequence). The CDR3 extends over 12 amino acids.

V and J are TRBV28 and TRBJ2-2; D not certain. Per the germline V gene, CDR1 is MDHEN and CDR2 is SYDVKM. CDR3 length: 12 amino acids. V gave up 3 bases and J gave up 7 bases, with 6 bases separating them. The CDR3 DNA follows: TGTGCCAGCAGTTTCCTGGGCGGGGAGCTGTTTTTT. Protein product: CASSFLGGELFF.

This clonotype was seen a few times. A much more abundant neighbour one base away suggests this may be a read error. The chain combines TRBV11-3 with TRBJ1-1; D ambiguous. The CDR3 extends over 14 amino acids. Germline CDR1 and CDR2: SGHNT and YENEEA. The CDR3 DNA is TGTGCCAGCAGCACCCTAACAGCGAACGCTGAAGCTTTCTTT. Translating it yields CASSTLTANAEAFF.

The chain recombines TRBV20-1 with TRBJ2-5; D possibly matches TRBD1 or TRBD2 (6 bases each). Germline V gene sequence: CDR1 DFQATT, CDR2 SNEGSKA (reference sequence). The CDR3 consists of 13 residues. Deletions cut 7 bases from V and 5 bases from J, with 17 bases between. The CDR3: CSERGPHGETQYF. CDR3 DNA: TGCAGTGAACGGGGGCCACATGGGGAGACCCAGTACTTC.

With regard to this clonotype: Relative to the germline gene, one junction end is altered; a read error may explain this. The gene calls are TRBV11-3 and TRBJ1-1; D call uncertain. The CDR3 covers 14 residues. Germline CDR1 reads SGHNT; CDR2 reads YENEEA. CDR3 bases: TGTGCCAGCAACTTAAGACGTGAGGGCACTGATGCTTTCTTT. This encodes CASNLRREGTDAFF.

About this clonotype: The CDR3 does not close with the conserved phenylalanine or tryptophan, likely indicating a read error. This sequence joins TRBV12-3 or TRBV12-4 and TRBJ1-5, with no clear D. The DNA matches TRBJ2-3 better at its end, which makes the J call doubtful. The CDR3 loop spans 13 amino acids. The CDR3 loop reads CASSLTTYQLQYL. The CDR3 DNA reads TGTGCCAGCAGTTTAACGACGTATCAGCTCCAGTATCTT.

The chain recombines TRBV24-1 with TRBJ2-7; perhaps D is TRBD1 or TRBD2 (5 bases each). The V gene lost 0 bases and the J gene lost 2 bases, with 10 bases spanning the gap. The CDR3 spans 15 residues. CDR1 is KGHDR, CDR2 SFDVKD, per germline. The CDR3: CATSDLTGRTYEQYF. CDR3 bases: TGTGCCACCAGTGATTTGACGGGGCGCACCTACGAGCAGTACTTC.

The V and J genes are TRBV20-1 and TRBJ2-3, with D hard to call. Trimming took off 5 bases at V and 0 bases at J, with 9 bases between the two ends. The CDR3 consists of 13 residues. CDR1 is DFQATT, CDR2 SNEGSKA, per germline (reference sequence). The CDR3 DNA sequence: TGCAGTGCTTTGACTGGAAGCACAGATACGCAGTATTTT. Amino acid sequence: CSALTGSTDTQYF.